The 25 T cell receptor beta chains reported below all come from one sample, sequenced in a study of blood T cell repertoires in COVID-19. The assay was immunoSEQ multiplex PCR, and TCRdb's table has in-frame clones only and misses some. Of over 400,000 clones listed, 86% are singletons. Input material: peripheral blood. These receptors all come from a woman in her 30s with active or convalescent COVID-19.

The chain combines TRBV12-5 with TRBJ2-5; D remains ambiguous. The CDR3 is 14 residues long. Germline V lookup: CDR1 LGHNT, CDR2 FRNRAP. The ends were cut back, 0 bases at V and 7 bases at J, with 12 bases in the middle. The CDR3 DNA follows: TGTGCTAGTGGTTTGGTTCGAGATTTTGGGACCCAGTACTTC. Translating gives CASGLVRDFGTQYF.

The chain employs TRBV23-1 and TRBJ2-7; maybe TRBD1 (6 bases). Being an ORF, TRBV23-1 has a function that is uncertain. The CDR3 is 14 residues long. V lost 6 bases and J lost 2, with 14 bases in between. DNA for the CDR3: TGCGCCAGCAGCAGGCGGCCAGGGGCCTACGAGCAGTACTTC. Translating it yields CASSRRPGAYEQYF.

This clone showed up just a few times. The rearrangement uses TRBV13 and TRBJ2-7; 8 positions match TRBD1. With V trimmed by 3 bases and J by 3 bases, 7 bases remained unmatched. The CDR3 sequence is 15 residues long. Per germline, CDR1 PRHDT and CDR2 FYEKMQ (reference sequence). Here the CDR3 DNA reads TGTGCCAGCAGCTTTATTGGACAGGGCAACTACGAGCAGTACTTC. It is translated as CASSFIGQGNYEQYF.

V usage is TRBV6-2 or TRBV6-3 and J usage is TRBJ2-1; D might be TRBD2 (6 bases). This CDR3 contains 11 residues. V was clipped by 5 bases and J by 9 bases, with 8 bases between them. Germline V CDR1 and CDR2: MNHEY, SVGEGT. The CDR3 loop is CASSGGTEQFF. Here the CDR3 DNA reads TGTGCCAGCAGTGGAGGGACTGAGCAGTTCTTC.

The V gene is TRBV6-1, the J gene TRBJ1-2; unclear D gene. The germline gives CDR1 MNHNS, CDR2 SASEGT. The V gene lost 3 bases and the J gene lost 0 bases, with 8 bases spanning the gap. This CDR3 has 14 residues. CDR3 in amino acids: CASSDLRTNYGYTF. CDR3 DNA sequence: TGTGCCAGCAGTGACCTCAGGACTAACTATGGCTACACCTTC.

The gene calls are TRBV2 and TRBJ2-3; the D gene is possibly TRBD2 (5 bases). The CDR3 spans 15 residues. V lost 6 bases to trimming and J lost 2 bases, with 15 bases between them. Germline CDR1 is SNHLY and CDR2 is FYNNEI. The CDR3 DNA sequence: TGTGCCAGCAGGAGCGGCCTCGCGCCCACAGATACGCAGTATTTT. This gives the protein CASRSGLAPTDTQYF.

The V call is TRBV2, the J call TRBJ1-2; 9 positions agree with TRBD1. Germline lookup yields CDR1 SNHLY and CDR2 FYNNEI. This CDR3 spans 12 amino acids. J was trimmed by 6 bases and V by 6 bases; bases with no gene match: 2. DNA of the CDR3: TGTGCCAGCAGGCGGACAGGGGATGGCTACACCTTC. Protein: CASRRTGDGYTF. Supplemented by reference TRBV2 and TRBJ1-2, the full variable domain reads EPEVTQTPSHQVTQMGQEVILRCVPISNHLYFYWYRQILGQKVEFLVSFYNNEISEKSEIFDDQFSVERPDGSNFTLKIRSTKLEDSAMYFCASRRTGDGYTFGSGTRLTVV.

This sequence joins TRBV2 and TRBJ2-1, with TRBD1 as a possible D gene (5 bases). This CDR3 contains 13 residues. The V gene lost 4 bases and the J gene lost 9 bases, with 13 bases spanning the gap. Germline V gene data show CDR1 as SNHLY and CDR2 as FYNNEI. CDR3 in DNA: TGTGCCAGCAGTGGGGGCCCCACGATTGAGCAGTTCTTC. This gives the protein CASSGGPTIEQFF.

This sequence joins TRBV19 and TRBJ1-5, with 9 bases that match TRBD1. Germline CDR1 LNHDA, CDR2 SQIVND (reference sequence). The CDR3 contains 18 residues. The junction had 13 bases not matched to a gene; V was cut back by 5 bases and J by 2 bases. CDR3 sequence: CASSQFGDREWGNQPQHF. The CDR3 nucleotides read TGTGCCAGTAGTCAATTCGGGGACAGGGAATGGGGCAATCAGCCCCAGCATTTT.

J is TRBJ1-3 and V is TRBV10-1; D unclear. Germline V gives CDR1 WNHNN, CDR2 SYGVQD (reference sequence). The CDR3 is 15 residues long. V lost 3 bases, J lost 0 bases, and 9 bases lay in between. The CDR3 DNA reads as TGCGCCAGCAGTGACTCGAGCTTCTCTGGAAACACCATATATTTT. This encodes CASSDSSFSGNTIYF.

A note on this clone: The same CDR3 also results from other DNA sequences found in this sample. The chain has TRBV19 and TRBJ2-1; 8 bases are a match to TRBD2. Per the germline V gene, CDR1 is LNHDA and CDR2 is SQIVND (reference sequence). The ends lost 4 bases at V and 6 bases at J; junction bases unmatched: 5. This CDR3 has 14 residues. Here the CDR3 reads CASSTTSGGNEQFF. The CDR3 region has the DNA TGTGCCAGTAGTACAACTAGCGGCGGCAATGAGCAGTTCTTC.

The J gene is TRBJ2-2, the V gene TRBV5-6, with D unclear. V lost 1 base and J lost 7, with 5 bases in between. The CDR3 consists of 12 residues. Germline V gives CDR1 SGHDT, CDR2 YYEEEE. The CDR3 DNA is TGTGCCAGCAGCTTGCTTAGCGGGGAGCTGTTTTTT. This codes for CASSLLSGELFF.

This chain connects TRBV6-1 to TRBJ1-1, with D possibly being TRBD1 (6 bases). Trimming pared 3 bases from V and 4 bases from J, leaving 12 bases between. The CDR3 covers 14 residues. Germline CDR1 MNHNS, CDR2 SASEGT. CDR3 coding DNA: TGTGCCAGCAGTGACATACTCAGGGGCACTGAAGCTTTCTTT. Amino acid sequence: CASSDILRGTEAFF.

The CDR3: CASSPWVRTDSYEQYF. The CDR3 DNA reads as TGTGCCAGCTCACCATGGGTCCGGACAGACTCCTACGAGCAGTACTTC. This rearrangement joins TRBV18 to TRBJ2-7; a possible D gene is TRBD1 (6 bases). Germline V gene data show CDR1 as KGHSH and CDR2 as LQKENI. This CDR3 contains 16 residues. V was cut by 2 bases and J by 0 bases, with 14 bases left in between.

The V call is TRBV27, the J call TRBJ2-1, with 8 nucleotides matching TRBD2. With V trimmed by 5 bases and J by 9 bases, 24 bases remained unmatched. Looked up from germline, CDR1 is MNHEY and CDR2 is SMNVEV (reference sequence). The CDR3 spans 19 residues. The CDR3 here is CASSPGASGLNLRASEQFF. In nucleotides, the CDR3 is TGTGCCAGCAGTCCCGGGGCTAGCGGGCTCAACCTTCGGGCAAGTGAGCAGTTCTTC.

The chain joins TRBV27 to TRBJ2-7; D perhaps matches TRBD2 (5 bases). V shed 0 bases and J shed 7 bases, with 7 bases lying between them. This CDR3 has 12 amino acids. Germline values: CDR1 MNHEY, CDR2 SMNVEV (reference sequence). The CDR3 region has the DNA TGTGCCAGCAGTTTATCGACGGGGGAGCAGTACTTC. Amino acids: CASSLSTGEQYF.

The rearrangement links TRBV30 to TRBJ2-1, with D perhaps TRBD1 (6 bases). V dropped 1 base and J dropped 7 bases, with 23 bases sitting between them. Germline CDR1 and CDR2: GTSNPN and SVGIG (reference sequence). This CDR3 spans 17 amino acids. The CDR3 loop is CAWSAQGNGTIENEQFF. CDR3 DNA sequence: TGTGCCTGGAGTGCCCAGGGGAACGGGACCATCGAGAATGAGCAGTTCTTC.

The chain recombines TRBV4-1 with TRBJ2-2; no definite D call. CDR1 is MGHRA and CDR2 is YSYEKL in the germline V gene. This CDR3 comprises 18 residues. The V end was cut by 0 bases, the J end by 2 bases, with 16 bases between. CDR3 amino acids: CASSQDRVPHGNTGELFF. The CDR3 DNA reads TGCGCCAGCAGCCAAGATCGAGTGCCCCATGGTAACACCGGGGAGCTGTTTTTT.

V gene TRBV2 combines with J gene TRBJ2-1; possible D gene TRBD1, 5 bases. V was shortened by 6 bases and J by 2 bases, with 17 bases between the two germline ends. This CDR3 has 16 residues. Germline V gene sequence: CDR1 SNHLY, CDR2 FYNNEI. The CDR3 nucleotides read TGTGCCAGCAGAGGATGGGGCAGCGAAGCCTACAATGAGCAGTTCTTC. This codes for CASRGWGSEAYNEQFF.

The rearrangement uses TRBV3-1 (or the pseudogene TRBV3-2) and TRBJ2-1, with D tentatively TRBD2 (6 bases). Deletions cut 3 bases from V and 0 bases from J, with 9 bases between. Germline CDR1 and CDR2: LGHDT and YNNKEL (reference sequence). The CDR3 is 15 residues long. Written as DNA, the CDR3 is TGTGCCAGCAGCCAGGGGACTTTCTCCTACAATGAGCAGTTCTTC. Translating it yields CASSQGTFSYNEQFF.

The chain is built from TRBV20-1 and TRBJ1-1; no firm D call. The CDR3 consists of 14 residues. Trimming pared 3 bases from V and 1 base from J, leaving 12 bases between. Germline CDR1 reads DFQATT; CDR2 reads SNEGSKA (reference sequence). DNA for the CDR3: TGCAGTGCTAGTCTAATCAGGTCGAACACTGAAGCTTTCTTT. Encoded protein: CSASLIRSNTEAFF.

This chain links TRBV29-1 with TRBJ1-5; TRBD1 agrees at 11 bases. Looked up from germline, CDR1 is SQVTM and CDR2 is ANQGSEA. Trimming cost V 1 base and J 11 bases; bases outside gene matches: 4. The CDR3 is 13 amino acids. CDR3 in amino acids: CSVEGTGGQAQHF. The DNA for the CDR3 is TGCAGCGTTGAAGGGACAGGGGGCCAGGCCCAGCATTTT.

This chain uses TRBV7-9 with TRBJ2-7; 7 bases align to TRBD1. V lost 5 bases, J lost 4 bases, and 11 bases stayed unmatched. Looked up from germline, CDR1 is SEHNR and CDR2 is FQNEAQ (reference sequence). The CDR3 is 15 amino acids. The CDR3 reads CASSPRQGTGYEQYF. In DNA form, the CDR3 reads TGTGCCAGCAGCCCCCGACAGGGTACTGGGTACGAGCAGTACTTC.

The CDR3 loop is CASIRQGAPDTQYF. DNA for the CDR3: TGTGCCAGCATCAGACAGGGGGCCCCAGATACGCAGTATTTT. The V and J genes are TRBV6-5 and TRBJ2-3; 10 positions agree with TRBD1. The length of the CDR3 is 14 residues. V was pared by 7 bases and J by 4 bases, with 5 bases of the junction left unmatched. Per germline, CDR1 MNHEY and CDR2 SVGAGI.

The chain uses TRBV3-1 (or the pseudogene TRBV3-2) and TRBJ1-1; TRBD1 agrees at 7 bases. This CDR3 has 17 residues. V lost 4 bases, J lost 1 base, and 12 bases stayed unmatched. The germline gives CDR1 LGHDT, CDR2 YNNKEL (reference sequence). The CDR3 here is CASSRQGVVASNTEAFF. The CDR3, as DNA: TGTGCCAGCAGCCGGCAGGGGGTAGTGGCTTCGAACACTGAAGCTTTCTTT.